Listed below are T cell receptor beta chains from one sample, sequenced in a study of cytomegalovirus exposure and HLA in healthy donors. Profiling relied on immunoSEQ multiplex PCR, and the TCRdb table lists in-frame clones only, not all of them. The table lists approximately 100,000 clones, about three quarters of them singletons. Sequences were obtained from PBMCs. The receptors were sampled from a male donor in good health and CMV-seropositive. Each CDR3 is given with its conserved first and last residue. Fields, in order: CDR3 DNA, CDR3 protein, D gene, V gene, J gene, clone size. D genes are given only for firm matches. Clone size is not always given. Where it is, it says once, few, many or a class for expanded clones.

TGTGCCAGCAGCCCCCGGCGCGGAGGCTCTATGCAGCAGTACTTC	CASSPRRGGSMQQYF	.	TRBV4-2	TRBJ2-7	.
TGTGCCAGTTCGGCGGGGGTCCATAGCAATCAGCCCCAGCATTTT	CASSAGVHSNQPQHF	.	TRBV19	TRBJ1-5	.
TGTGCCAGCAGGCAAGGGGGTGATAATTCACCCCTCCACTTT	CASRQGGDNSPLHF	.	TRBV2	TRBJ1-6	.
TGTGCCAGCAGCTTAGGCGGTCCTACTCCTTATGGCTACACCTTC	CASSLGGPTPYGYTF	.	TRBV11-3	TRBJ1-2	.
TGTGCCATCAGTGAGTCGATTGGAGGGGATACCGGGGAGCTGTTTTTT	CAISESIGGDTGELFF	.	TRBV10-3	TRBJ2-2	.
TGTGCCAGCAGTGCGACCCGACAGGGGAATTCACCCCTCCACTTT	CASSATRQGNSPLHF	TRBD1	TRBV6-1	TRBJ1-6	.
TGTGCCAGCTCACCGTGGGGGGATCAGCCCCAGCATTTT	CASSPWGDQPQHF	.	TRBV18	TRBJ1-5	.
TGTGCCAGCAGTACCCGACAGGGGCGAGAGACCCAGTACTTC	CASSTRQGRETQYF	TRBD1	TRBV27	TRBJ2-5	.
TGTGCCAGCAGCGGGAAGGCCGGGACAGGGTCCTACGAGCAGTACTTC	CASSGKAGTGSYEQYF	TRBD1	TRBV5-4	TRBJ2-7	.
TGTGCCAGCAGCTTTTCACCGACAGGGGGCAGCGACGAGCAGTACTTC	CASSFSPTGGSDEQYF	TRBD1	TRBV7-2	TRBJ2-7	.
TGTGCCAGCAGGAGAGGGACATCGGCAGATACGCAGTATTTT	CASRRGTSADTQYF	.	TRBV6-1	TRBJ2-3	.
TGCGCCAGCAGCTCCCGCGGGACAGGGTGGGGTTTGTACAATGAGCAGTTCTTC	CASSSRGTGWGLYNEQFF	TRBD1	TRBV5-1	TRBJ2-1	.
TGTGCCAGCAGCCGACCTCGCCTAATGCGGGGCTACACCTTC	CASSRPRLMRGYTF	.	TRBV5-6	TRBJ1-2	.
TGTGCCAGCAGCCCAGGACAGCCTTATGAGCAGTTCTTC	CASSPGQPYEQFF	.	TRBV4-2	TRBJ2-1	.
TGTGCCTGGAGTTCGGGGGGAGAGGGGAGTAAAGCTTTCTTT	CAWSSGGEGSKAFF	.	TRBV30	TRBJ1-1	.
TGTGCCAGCCGCAGCTCCTATAATTCACCCCTCCACTTT	CASRSSYNSPLHF	.	TRBV27	TRBJ1-6	.
TGCGCCAGCAGCTGGGACAGTACGAGAAATTCACCCCTCCACTTT	CASSWDSTRNSPLHF	TRBD1	TRBV5-1	TRBJ1-6	.
TGCGCCAGCAGTGACGGGGACGAGCAGTACTTC	CASSDGDEQYF	.	TRBV10-1	TRBJ2-7	.
TGCGCCAGCAGCCCCGCTGGGGGGGTCCCCTACGAGCAGTACTTC	CASSPAGGVPYEQYF	TRBD2	TRBV5-1	TRBJ2-7	.
TGTGCCAGCAGATTGACAGGGGCCTCAAAAATGAACACTGAAGCTTTCTTT	CASRLTGASKMNTEAFF	TRBD1	TRBV7-2	TRBJ1-1	once
TGTGCCAGCAGTTACTTGCAGGGACTGATATACAATGAGCAGTTCTTC	CASSYLQGLIYNEQFF	.	TRBV6-5	TRBJ2-1	.
TGTGCCAGCAGCTTATCCGGACAGGGGGCTGACGTCTATGGCTACACCTTC	CASSLSGQGADVYGYTF	TRBD1	TRBV7-2	TRBJ1-2	.
TGCAGCGTTGAACGTTCCTACGAGCAGTACTTC	CSVERSYEQYF	.	TRBV29-1	TRBJ2-7	.
TGCGCCAGCAGCCCGGGACAGGTCTACGAGCAGTACTTC	CASSPGQVYEQYF	TRBD1	TRBV10-2	TRBJ2-7	.
TGTGCAAGTCGGCCGACTAGCACAGATACGCAGTATTTT	CASRPTSTDTQYF	.	TRBV12-2	TRBJ2-3	.
TGTGCCAGCCGGGTGGGTTCCCGCGGGGTCCTGACTTTC	CASRVGSRGVLTF	.	TRBV19	TRBJ2-6	.
TGTGCCAGCACGAACTCAGGGGCGAGCGAGCAGTACTTC	CASTNSGASEQYF	.	TRBV6-1	TRBJ2-7	.
TGCGCCAGCAGCCAAATCCCGGGAACTCTGGATACGCAGTATTTT	CASSQIPGTLDTQYF	.	TRBV4-1	TRBJ2-3	.
TGTGCCGAGATGACGTCCCCAGGGCTCCAAGAGACCCAGTACTTC	CAEMTSPGLQETQYF	.	TRBV27	TRBJ2-5	.
TGTGCCAGCTCACGGGAGGGTAGTCAGCCCCAGCATTTT	CASSREGSQPQHF	.	TRBV18	TRBJ1-5	few
TGTGCCAGCAGCGTAGCTCCCCAGGGGGTCTCCTACGAGCAGTACTTC	CASSVAPQGVSYEQYF	TRBD1	TRBV9	TRBJ2-7	few
TGTGCCGGAGAAGACCGAGCAACTAATGAAAAACTGTTTTTT	CAGEDRATNEKLFF	.	TRBV30	TRBJ1-4	.
TGCGCCAGCAGCTGGGGAGGCCAGGGCTCTGGAAACACCATATATTTT	CASSWGGQGSGNTIYF	.	TRBV5-1	TRBJ1-3	.
TGTGCCAGCAGCCCTCAGGGTAAGGTGACAGATACGCAGTATTTT	CASSPQGKVTDTQYF	.	TRBV11-3	TRBJ2-3	once
TGTGCCAGCAGCAAGTCAGGGGTTCTTGAAGCTTTCTTT	CASSKSGVLEAFF	.	TRBV6-1	TRBJ1-1	.
TGTGCCAGCAGCTTAGGGGGACTAGCTTACGAGCAGTACTTC	CASSLGGLAYEQYF	TRBD2	TRBV7-2	TRBJ2-7	.
TGTGCCAGCAGTAAAAGCGGGGGGCGAGATACGCAGTATTTT	CASSKSGGRDTQYF	TRBD2	TRBV2	TRBJ2-3	few
TGTGCCAGCAGCCAGGACAGGCGTTTAGAAAAACTGTTTTTT	CASSQDRRLEKLFF	TRBD1	TRBV7-2	TRBJ1-4	once
TGTGCCAGCAGTTACTCTATGAGCTCTGGAAACACCATATATTTT	CASSYSMSSGNTIYF	.	TRBV6-5	TRBJ1-3	few
TGTGCCAGCAGCGAGGGTTTGAGGACAGGGGGCGAGACCCAGTACTTC	CASSEGLRTGGETQYF	TRBD1	TRBV9	TRBJ2-5	.
TGTGCCAGCAGCTCAAGCGGGTTCGACTCCTACGAGCAGTACTTC	CASSSSGFDSYEQYF	.	TRBV7-2	TRBJ2-7	.
TGTGCCATTAAAACTAGCGGGGGCTACAATGAGCAGTTCTTC	CAIKTSGGYNEQFF	TRBD2	TRBV19	TRBJ2-1	few
TGTGCCAGCACTTGGGGACAGGGACCCTACGAGCAGTACTTC	CASTWGQGPYEQYF	TRBD1	TRBV25-1	TRBJ2-7	.
TGTGCCAGCAGCTTTCAGGCAACGGCTGAAGCTTTCTTT	CASSFQATAEAFF	.	TRBV5-6	TRBJ1-1	.
TGTGCCACCAGCAGAGATCCGCGCCTAGAGACCCAGTACTTC	CATSRDPRLETQYF	.	TRBV15	TRBJ2-5	.
TGCAGCGTAGAGGCAGGGAGGGTGCACACCTTC	CSVEAGRVHTF	.	TRBV29-1	TRBJ1-2	.
TGTGCCAGCAGCTTGACTAGCGGGGGGAACACCGGGGAGCTGTTTTTT	CASSLTSGGNTGELFF	TRBD2	TRBV5-6	TRBJ2-2	.
TGTGCCAGCAGCCACGGGACAGGCCACTCCTACGAGCAGTACTTC	CASSHGTGHSYEQYF	TRBD1	TRBV4-2	TRBJ2-7	.